A selection of T cell receptor beta chains follows, all from one sample in a study of blood T cell repertoires in COVID-19. The data were produced by immunoSEQ multiplex PCR, yet TCRdb's version contains in-frame clones alone and is incomplete. The sample yields around 230,000 clones, around four fifths seen once. The source material was PBMCs or T cells enriched from blood (not recorded which). The receptor source for this set is a man in his forties or fifties who had recovered from COVID-19. Each CDR3 is given with its conserved first and last residue. Each record gives: J gene, clone size, V gene, D gene, CDR3 DNA, CDR3 protein. A D gene is named only where the DNA matches it firmly. For some rows the clone size is stated as once, few or many, or as a class when expanded; others skip it.

j_call: TRBJ2-1; clone_size: few; v_call: TRBV7-3; d_call: -; cdr3_nt: TGTGCCAGCAGCTTAGGTCCGACTCGCCGCAATGAGCAGTTCTTC; cdr3_aa: CASSLGPTRRNEQFF
j_call: TRBJ2-5; clone_size: once; v_call: TRBV10-3; d_call: -; cdr3_nt: TGTGCCATCAGTGGTGCCCCGCAAGGGCCGGGATACTTC; cdr3_aa: CAISGAPQGPGYF
j_call: TRBJ1-5; clone_size: -; v_call: TRBV10-1; d_call: -; cdr3_nt: TGCGCCAGCAGTGAGACGGGCAATCAGCCCCAGCATTTT; cdr3_aa: CASSETGNQPQHF
j_call: TRBJ1-5; clone_size: -; v_call: TRBV3-1/TRBV3-2; d_call: -; cdr3_nt: TGTGCCAGCAGCCGTGGGACTTTTCAGCCCCAGCATTTT; cdr3_aa: CASSRGTFQPQHF
j_call: TRBJ1-1; clone_size: -; v_call: TRBV5-1; d_call: TRBD1; cdr3_nt: TGCGCCAGCAGCTGGGGGACAGGGAGGAGCACTGAAGCTTTCTTT; cdr3_aa: CASSWGTGRSTEAFF
j_call: TRBJ1-2; clone_size: -; v_call: TRBV2; d_call: -; cdr3_nt: TGTGCCAGCAGTGAAGACAATAACTATGGCTACACCTTC; cdr3_aa: CASSEDNNYGYTF
j_call: TRBJ1-1; clone_size: -; v_call: TRBV5-4; d_call: -; cdr3_nt: TGTGCCAGCAGCTTTAAAGCCGTGAACACTGAAGCTTTCTTT; cdr3_aa: CASSFKAVNTEAFF
j_call: TRBJ2-7; clone_size: -; v_call: TRBV11-2; d_call: TRBD1; cdr3_nt: TGTGCCAGCAACTTAAGCAGGGGGCTCAAAATATACGAGCAGTACTTC; cdr3_aa: CASNLSRGLKIYEQYF
j_call: TRBJ1-1; clone_size: -; v_call: TRBV2; d_call: TRBD1; cdr3_nt: TGTGCCAGCCGACAGGGCACTGAAGCTTTCTTT; cdr3_aa: CASRQGTEAFF
j_call: TRBJ2-5; clone_size: -; v_call: TRBV21-1; d_call: -; cdr3_nt: TGTGCCAGCAGCAAATTGAGGGGACTGTTAGAGGAGACCCAGTACTTC; cdr3_aa: CASSKLRGLLEETQYF
j_call: TRBJ1-2; clone_size: once; v_call: TRBV2; d_call: -; cdr3_nt: TGTGCCACCATCACTCCCTCCGGACAGTTGAGAAGTGTAGCGAACTATGGCTACACCTTC; cdr3_aa: CATITPSGQLRSVANYGYTF
j_call: TRBJ2-1; clone_size: -; v_call: TRBV18; d_call: -; cdr3_nt: TGTGCCAGCTCACCGCGAACGGGAAACAATGAGCAGTTCTTC; cdr3_aa: CASSPRTGNNEQFF
j_call: TRBJ1-2; clone_size: -; v_call: TRBV3-1/TRBV3-2; d_call: -; cdr3_nt: TGTGCCAGCAGCCACGATCGGGGGGACGCTCCGATCTATGGCTACACCTTC; cdr3_aa: CASSHDRGDAPIYGYTF
j_call: TRBJ2-3; clone_size: -; v_call: TRBV14; d_call: TRBD2; cdr3_nt: TGTGCCAGCAGCGGAGGGACTAGCGGGACCACTAGCACAGATACGCAGTATTTT; cdr3_aa: CASSGGTSGTTSTDTQYF
j_call: TRBJ2-1; clone_size: -; v_call: TRBV19; d_call: TRBD2; cdr3_nt: TGTGCCAGTAGTATGCTAGGGACTAGCCTAATTGCGGAGCAGTTCTTC; cdr3_aa: CASSMLGTSLIAEQFF
j_call: TRBJ2-7; clone_size: -; v_call: TRBV6-5; d_call: -; cdr3_nt: TGTGCCAGCAGAGCAGACGTCAGCGGCGAGCAGTACTTC; cdr3_aa: CASRADVSGEQYF
j_call: TRBJ2-5; clone_size: -; v_call: TRBV5-5; d_call: TRBD1; cdr3_nt: TGTGCCAGCAGCTTTACCGGGACAGGGGCCCTCCAAGAGACCCAGTACTTC; cdr3_aa: CASSFTGTGALQETQYF
j_call: TRBJ2-7; clone_size: -; v_call: TRBV19; d_call: -; cdr3_nt: TGTGCCAGTAGGCAGGGGGGCAACGAGCAGTACTTC; cdr3_aa: CASRQGGNEQYF
j_call: TRBJ1-2; clone_size: -; v_call: TRBV7-9; d_call: -; cdr3_nt: TGTGCCAGCAGCTCAGAGGCCCGACGGGGCTACACCTTC; cdr3_aa: CASSSEARRGYTF
j_call: TRBJ2-7; clone_size: -; v_call: TRBV7-9; d_call: TRBD1; cdr3_nt: TGTGCCAGCAGCTTCGCAGGGGGTTCCTACGAGCAGTACTTC; cdr3_aa: CASSFAGGSYEQYF
j_call: TRBJ1-4; clone_size: -; v_call: TRBV28; d_call: -; cdr3_nt: TGTGCCAGCAGTTTACCCAGGGGAAGCGGTGAAAAACTGTTTTTT; cdr3_aa: CASSLPRGSGEKLFF
j_call: TRBJ2-5; clone_size: -; v_call: TRBV6-1; d_call: TRBD2; cdr3_nt: TGTGCCAGCAGTGGCGGGCTAGCGGGGGGCCAAGAGACCCAGTACTTC; cdr3_aa: CASSGGLAGGQETQYF
j_call: TRBJ1-6; clone_size: -; v_call: TRBV30; d_call: TRBD1; cdr3_nt: TGTGCCTGGGCCGGACAGGCCAATTCACCCCTCCACTTT; cdr3_aa: CAWAGQANSPLHF
j_call: TRBJ2-7; clone_size: -; v_call: TRBV6-5; d_call: TRBD1; cdr3_nt: TGTGCCAGCAACAATCTACAGGGGGCAAACTACGAGCAGTACTTC; cdr3_aa: CASNNLQGANYEQYF
j_call: TRBJ2-3; clone_size: once; v_call: TRBV5-1; d_call: TRBD2; cdr3_nt: TGCGCCAGCAGCTCCAGAGGGCTGCGGGGGGTGGATACGCAGTATTTT; cdr3_aa: CASSSRGLRGVDTQYF
j_call: TRBJ1-5; clone_size: -; v_call: TRBV11-2; d_call: TRBD1; cdr3_nt: TGTGCCAGCAGTTTGGACAGGGGGAATCAGCCCCAGCATTTT; cdr3_aa: CASSLDRGNQPQHF
j_call: TRBJ2-5; clone_size: once; v_call: TRBV20-1; d_call: -; cdr3_nt: TGCAGTGCTAGTAACGCCTACGACCCCAATTGGGCGACCCAGTACTTC; cdr3_aa: CSASNAYDPNWATQYF
j_call: TRBJ2-3; clone_size: -; v_call: TRBV3-1/TRBV3-2; d_call: -; cdr3_nt: TGTGCCAGCAGCCAAGAAATTTCGCTGTGGAGCGCAGATACGCAGTATTTT; cdr3_aa: CASSQEISLWSADTQYF
j_call: TRBJ1-4; clone_size: -; v_call: TRBV3-1/TRBV3-2; d_call: -; cdr3_nt: TGTGCCAGCAGACAGGACAGCCAAAATGAAAAACTGTTTTTT; cdr3_aa: CASRQDSQNEKLFF
j_call: TRBJ1-5; clone_size: -; v_call: TRBV5-8; d_call: -; cdr3_nt: TGTGCCACCAAAACGACAAGGCTCAGCAATCAGCCCCAGCATTTT; cdr3_aa: CATKTTRLSNQPQHF
j_call: TRBJ1-3; clone_size: -; v_call: TRBV11-2; d_call: -; cdr3_nt: TGTGCCAGCAGCTTACTTTCAGGAGGCCTAAACACCATATATTTT; cdr3_aa: CASSLLSGGLNTIYF
j_call: TRBJ2-3; clone_size: -; v_call: TRBV19; d_call: TRBD2; cdr3_nt: TGTGCCAGTAGTATACGGACTAGCGGGGGGAAAGGGGATACGCAGTATTTT; cdr3_aa: CASSIRTSGGKGDTQYF